The clone carrying this T cell receptor beta chain was recorded a few times. Its antigen remains unknown. TCRdb re-derived calls from the 5' RACE reads in MiXCR, one entry per CDR3 protein. The table lists about 440,000 distinct CDR3 sequences, roughly 17% of them singletons. Trimming at V came to 2 bases and at J to 2 bases, leaving 3 bases not matched to a gene. This CDR3 contains 14 residues. The germline gives CDR1 DFQATT, CDR2 SNEGSKA (reference sequence). The sample comes from a study of CD8 T cells in ankylosing spondylitis. The study's findings and limits: It was reported that disease-linked clones were significantly enriched in matched ankylosing spondylitis synovial fluid. Typical of ankylosing spondylitis blood, it appeared, was a TCR beta motif of seven to nine highly homologous variants.

The specimen sequenced was blood, either unsorted or a sorted T cell fraction (not recorded which). V gene TRBV20-1 combines with J gene TRBJ1-3; 7 bases are shared with TRBD1. The receptor's source is a male donor with ankylosing spondylitis. The CDR3 sequence is CSARKTGTGNTIYF. CDR3 bases: TGCAGTGCTAGAAAGACAGGGACTGGAAACACCATATATTTT.